These 25 T cell receptor beta chains originate from one sample sequenced in a study of blood T cell repertoires in COVID-19. Method: immunoSEQ multiplex PCR; TCRdb's copy keeps in-frame clones and lacks some. The sample includes around 300,000 clones, nearly 90% of them seen just once. The sequencing sample was made of PBMCs or T cells enriched from blood (not recorded which). These receptors were taken from a woman aged 30 to 39 who had recovered from COVID-19.

This chain uses TRBV10-3 with TRBJ2-1, with 8 bases fitting TRBD2. Germline V CDR1 and CDR2: ENHRY, SYGVKD. CDR3 length: 15 amino acids. Trimming took 3 bases from V and 6 from J; bases not matched to a gene: 7. The CDR3 spells CAISDRKGLVNEQFF. The DNA of the CDR3 is TGTGCCATCAGTGATAGGAAGGGACTAGTCAATGAGCAGTTCTTC.

The rearrangement links TRBV2 to TRBJ2-7; D ambiguous. V was clipped by 3 bases and J by 1 base, with 10 bases between them. The CDR3 loop spans 14 amino acids. Germline V gives CDR1 SNHLY, CDR2 FYNNEI. Here the CDR3 reads CASSELGSSYEQYF. The CDR3 nucleotides are TGTGCCAGCAGTGAGTTGGGCAGTTCCTACGAGCAGTACTTC.

The chain links TRBV27 to TRBJ2-5; no definite D call. Germline V gene data show CDR1 as MNHEY and CDR2 as SMNVEV (reference sequence). V was pared by 2 bases and J by 4 bases, with 14 bases between. The CDR3 is 15 amino acids. CDR3 sequence reads: CASSLGPYNLETQYF. CDR3 DNA: TGTGCCAGCAGTTTAGGTCCCTATAACCTAGAGACCCAGTACTTC.

This clone was found once. The chain carries TRBV18 and TRBJ2-7; TRBD1 aligns across 8 bases. Trimming removed 4 bases from V and 4 bases from J; junction bases left unmatched: 9. Germline CDR1 is KGHSH and CDR2 is LQKENI. This CDR3 has 15 residues. The CDR3 region has the DNA TGTGCCAGCTCACAATCCGGGACAGGTGTTTACGAGCAGTACTTC. Amino acids: CASSQSGTGVYEQYF.

Written as DNA, the CDR3 is TGTGCCAGCAGTCCTAGCGGGAGTTCAAAAAACATTCAGTACTTC. It specifies CASSPSGSSKNIQYF. The chain couples TRBV28 to TRBJ2-4; 10 nucleotides match TRBD2. V shed 5 bases and J 4 bases; nucleotides not matched to a gene: 5. The V gene's germline CDR1 is MDHEN and CDR2 SYDVKM. This CDR3 has 15 residues. The whole variable domain, filled in from reference TRBV28 and TRBJ2-4, reads DVKVTQSSRYLVKRTGEKVFLECVQDMDHENMFWYRQDPGLGLRLIYFSYDVKMKEKGDIPEGYSVSREKKERFSLILESASTNQTSMYLCASSPSGSSKNIQYFGAGTRLSVL.

The chain uses TRBV14 and TRBJ2-5, with 7 positions matching TRBD1. With 4 bases clipped from V and 3 bases from J, the junction kept 11 bases outside the gene matches. Germline values: CDR1 SGHDN, CDR2 FVKESK. This CDR3 spans 16 amino acids. This CDR3 reads CASSRSPGQSKETQYF. DNA for the CDR3: TGTGCCAGCAGCCGATCACCGGGACAGTCGAAAGAGACCCAGTACTTC.

V usage is TRBV5-1 and J usage is TRBJ2-1, with 8 bases aligning to TRBD1. The CDR3 spans 15 residues. Germline CDR1 is SGHRS and CDR2 is YFSETQ. V dropped 3 bases and J dropped 8; count of bases not matched to a gene: 10. The CDR3 DNA is TGCGCCAGCAGCTGGGAGACGGGACAGGTCGATGAGCAGTTCTTC. It specifies CASSWETGQVDEQFF.

The chain joins TRBV10-3 to TRBJ2-7, with TRBD1 identical over 9 bases. Germline V gene sequence: CDR1 ENHRY, CDR2 SYGVKD. The CDR3 has 15 residues. Trimming took 6 bases from V and 2 from J; bases not matched to a gene: 8. CDR3 sequence: CAISGWDRATYEQYF. The CDR3 nucleotides read TGTGCCATCAGCGGCTGGGACAGGGCAACCTACGAGCAGTACTTC.

The rearrangement links TRBV7-2 to TRBJ2-5; D unresolved. The CDR3 extends over 13 amino acids. Between the trimmed V and J ends, which lost 4 bases and 1 base, there was a span of 7 bases. Germline V gene sequence: CDR1 SGHTA, CDR2 FQGNSA. The DNA of the CDR3 is TGTGCCAGCAGCTCGCAGGCCCAAGAGACCCAGTACTTC. Translated, it gives CASSSQAQETQYF.

The chain carries TRBV19 and TRBJ1-6, with TRBD1 matching 11 bases. V lost 4 bases and J lost 8; bases outside the gene matches: 4. The CDR3 covers 15 residues. Germline lookup yields CDR1 LNHDA and CDR2 SQIVND (reference sequence). The CDR3 bases are TGTGCCAGTAGTAATCCGGGACAGGGGGATTCACCCCTCCACTTT. This encodes CASSNPGQGDSPLHF.

The V call is TRBV21-1, the J call TRBJ1-3; the listed D gene, TRBD1, was not tested against the DNA. TRBV21-1 is given as a pseudogene. The CDR3 consists of 18 residues. CDR3 region: CASTPTGTGVRSGNTIYF. CDR3 sequence (DNA): TGTGCCAGCACCCCAACCGGAACAGGAGTTAGATCAGGAAACACCATATATTTT.

The chain employs TRBV3-1 (or the pseudogene TRBV3-2) and TRBJ2-7; D unclear. Germline V gene data show CDR1 as LGHDT and CDR2 as YNNKEL (reference sequence). CDR3 length: 14 residues. Trimming left V 0 bases short and J 3 bases short, with 9 bases between. The CDR3 bases are TGTGCCAGCAGCCAAGAGGCAGGAAACTACGAGCAGTACTTC. Amino acid sequence: CASSQEAGNYEQYF.

V usage is TRBV15 and J usage is TRBJ1-2; D gene uncertain. The V end was cut by 3 bases, the J end by 8 bases, with 13 bases between. Germline V gene data show CDR1 as LNHNV and CDR2 as YYDKDF (reference sequence). The CDR3 sequence is 13 residues long. CDR3 residues: CATSSTQIGGYTF. CDR3 in DNA: TGTGCCACCAGCAGTACACAGATCGGCGGCTACACCTTC.

This chain connects TRBV28 to TRBJ1-2; D gene unclear. Germline V CDR1 and CDR2: MDHEN, SYDVKM. The CDR3 runs 12 residues. Trimming left V 5 bases short and J 4 bases short, with 8 bases between. The CDR3 nucleotides read TGTGCCAGCAGTCCCTCAGGCTATGGCTACACCTTC. Protein product: CASSPSGYGYTF.

The chain has TRBV15 and TRBJ2-1; 10 bases align to TRBD2. Germline values: CDR1 LNHNV, CDR2 YYDKDF (reference sequence). The CDR3 consists of 17 residues. V shed 0 bases and J 10 bases; nucleotides not matched to a gene: 12. The CDR3 spells CATSRDLASGSVGEQFF. The DNA for the CDR3 is TGTGCCACCAGCAGAGATTTGGCTAGCGGGAGTGTGGGAGAGCAGTTCTTC.

This sequence joins TRBV6-5 and TRBJ2-4; D gene uncertain. The germline V gene has CDR1 MNHEY and CDR2 SVGAGI. Trimming shortened V by 4 bases and J by 7 bases, and 17 bases separated the two germline ends. CDR3 length: 15 amino acids. The CDR3 DNA follows: TGTGCCAGCAGTTTACTTCCGCGCGGAGAGAACATTCAGTACTTC. Protein sequence: CASSLLPRGENIQYF.

V and J are TRBV2 and TRBJ2-7, with TRBD2 matching 9 bases. Per the germline V gene, CDR1 is SNHLY and CDR2 is FYNNEI. This CDR3 has 13 amino acids. With 7 bases clipped from V and 3 bases from J, the junction kept 4 bases outside the gene matches. CDR3 loop: CASKGLAIYEQYF. The CDR3 DNA sequence: TGTGCCAGCAAAGGACTAGCGATCTACGAGCAGTACTTC.

The genes are TRBV19 and TRBJ1-2; TRBD1 is a possible D gene (5 bases). Trimming pared 3 bases from V and 5 bases from J, leaving 13 bases between. Germline V lookup: CDR1 LNHDA, CDR2 SQIVND (reference sequence). The CDR3 sequence is 14 residues long. The CDR3 loop reads CASSMGLTSYGYTF. In DNA, the CDR3 is TGTGCCAGTAGTATGGGACTGACAAGTTATGGCTACACCTTC.

The chain couples TRBV19 to TRBJ1-2; maybe TRBD1 (5 bases). V was clipped by 2 bases and J by 6 bases, with 19 bases between them. This CDR3 is 16 amino acids long. Germline values: CDR1 LNHDA, CDR2 SQIVND (reference sequence). For the CDR3, the DNA is TGTGCCAGTAGTATACAGGCAGGGTACGACGTCGATGGCTACACCTTC. Translation gives CASSIQAGYDVDGYTF.

This sequence joins TRBV9 and TRBJ2-1; D unresolved. The V gene's germline CDR1 is SGDLS and CDR2 YYNGEE. The CDR3 length is 13 residues. The V gene lost 4 bases and the J gene lost 5 bases, with 10 bases spanning the gap. The CDR3 region is CASSRRADNEQFF. CDR3 bases: TGTGCCAGCAGCCGCCGAGCTGACAATGAGCAGTTCTTC.

The rearrangement links TRBV6-5 to TRBJ2-7; 7 bases are a match to TRBD1. Germline CDR1 is MNHEY and CDR2 is SVGAGI. CDR3 size: 14 residues. J was trimmed by 3 bases and V by 0 bases; bases with no gene match: 2. This chain's CDR3 is CASSYSSGGYEQYF. The CDR3 coding sequence is TGTGCCAGCAGTTACTCGTCAGGGGGCTACGAGCAGTACTTC.

The chain has TRBV5-1 and TRBJ2-4, with 12 bases identical to TRBD2. The CDR3 runs to 18 residues. Unmatched junction bases numbered 7, after V lost 0 bases and J lost 3 bases. CDR1 SGHRS and CDR2 YFSETQ come from the germline V gene. CDR3: CASSLGLAGVSVKNIQYF. The CDR3 nucleotides are TGCGCCAGCAGCTTGGGACTAGCGGGAGTCTCGGTCAAAAACATTCAGTACTTC.

The V and J genes are TRBV6-5 and TRBJ1-5; possibly TRBD1 for D (6 bases). This CDR3 is built from 13 residues. Trimming shortened V by 6 bases and J by 7 bases, and 13 bases separated the two germline ends. Germline V gene lookup returns CDR1 MNHEY and CDR2 SVGAGI. CDR3 nucleotide sequence: TGTGCCAGCAGCACAGGGTTGGGGCAGCCCCAGCATTTT. Protein: CASSTGLGQPQHF.

The chain links TRBV12-3 or TRBV12-4 to TRBJ1-2; 10 nucleotides align to TRBD1. J gave up 6 bases and V 6 bases, and 4 bases lay outside the gene matches. The CDR3 is made up of 13 amino acids. This chain's CDR3 is CASRTGTGDGYTF. CDR3 DNA sequence: TGTGCCAGCAGAACCGGGACAGGGGATGGCTACACCTTC.

This chain uses TRBV4-1 with TRBJ1-5; D is uncertain. CDR3 length equals 16 residues. Germline loops: CDR1 MGHRA, CDR2 YSYEKL. Trimming removed 1 base at V and 7 bases at J, with 17 bases between. In nucleotides, the CDR3 is TGCGCCAGCAGCCAAGTAATAGGAGGGAAGAAACAGCCCCAGCATTTT. Translated: CASSQVIGGKKQPQHF.